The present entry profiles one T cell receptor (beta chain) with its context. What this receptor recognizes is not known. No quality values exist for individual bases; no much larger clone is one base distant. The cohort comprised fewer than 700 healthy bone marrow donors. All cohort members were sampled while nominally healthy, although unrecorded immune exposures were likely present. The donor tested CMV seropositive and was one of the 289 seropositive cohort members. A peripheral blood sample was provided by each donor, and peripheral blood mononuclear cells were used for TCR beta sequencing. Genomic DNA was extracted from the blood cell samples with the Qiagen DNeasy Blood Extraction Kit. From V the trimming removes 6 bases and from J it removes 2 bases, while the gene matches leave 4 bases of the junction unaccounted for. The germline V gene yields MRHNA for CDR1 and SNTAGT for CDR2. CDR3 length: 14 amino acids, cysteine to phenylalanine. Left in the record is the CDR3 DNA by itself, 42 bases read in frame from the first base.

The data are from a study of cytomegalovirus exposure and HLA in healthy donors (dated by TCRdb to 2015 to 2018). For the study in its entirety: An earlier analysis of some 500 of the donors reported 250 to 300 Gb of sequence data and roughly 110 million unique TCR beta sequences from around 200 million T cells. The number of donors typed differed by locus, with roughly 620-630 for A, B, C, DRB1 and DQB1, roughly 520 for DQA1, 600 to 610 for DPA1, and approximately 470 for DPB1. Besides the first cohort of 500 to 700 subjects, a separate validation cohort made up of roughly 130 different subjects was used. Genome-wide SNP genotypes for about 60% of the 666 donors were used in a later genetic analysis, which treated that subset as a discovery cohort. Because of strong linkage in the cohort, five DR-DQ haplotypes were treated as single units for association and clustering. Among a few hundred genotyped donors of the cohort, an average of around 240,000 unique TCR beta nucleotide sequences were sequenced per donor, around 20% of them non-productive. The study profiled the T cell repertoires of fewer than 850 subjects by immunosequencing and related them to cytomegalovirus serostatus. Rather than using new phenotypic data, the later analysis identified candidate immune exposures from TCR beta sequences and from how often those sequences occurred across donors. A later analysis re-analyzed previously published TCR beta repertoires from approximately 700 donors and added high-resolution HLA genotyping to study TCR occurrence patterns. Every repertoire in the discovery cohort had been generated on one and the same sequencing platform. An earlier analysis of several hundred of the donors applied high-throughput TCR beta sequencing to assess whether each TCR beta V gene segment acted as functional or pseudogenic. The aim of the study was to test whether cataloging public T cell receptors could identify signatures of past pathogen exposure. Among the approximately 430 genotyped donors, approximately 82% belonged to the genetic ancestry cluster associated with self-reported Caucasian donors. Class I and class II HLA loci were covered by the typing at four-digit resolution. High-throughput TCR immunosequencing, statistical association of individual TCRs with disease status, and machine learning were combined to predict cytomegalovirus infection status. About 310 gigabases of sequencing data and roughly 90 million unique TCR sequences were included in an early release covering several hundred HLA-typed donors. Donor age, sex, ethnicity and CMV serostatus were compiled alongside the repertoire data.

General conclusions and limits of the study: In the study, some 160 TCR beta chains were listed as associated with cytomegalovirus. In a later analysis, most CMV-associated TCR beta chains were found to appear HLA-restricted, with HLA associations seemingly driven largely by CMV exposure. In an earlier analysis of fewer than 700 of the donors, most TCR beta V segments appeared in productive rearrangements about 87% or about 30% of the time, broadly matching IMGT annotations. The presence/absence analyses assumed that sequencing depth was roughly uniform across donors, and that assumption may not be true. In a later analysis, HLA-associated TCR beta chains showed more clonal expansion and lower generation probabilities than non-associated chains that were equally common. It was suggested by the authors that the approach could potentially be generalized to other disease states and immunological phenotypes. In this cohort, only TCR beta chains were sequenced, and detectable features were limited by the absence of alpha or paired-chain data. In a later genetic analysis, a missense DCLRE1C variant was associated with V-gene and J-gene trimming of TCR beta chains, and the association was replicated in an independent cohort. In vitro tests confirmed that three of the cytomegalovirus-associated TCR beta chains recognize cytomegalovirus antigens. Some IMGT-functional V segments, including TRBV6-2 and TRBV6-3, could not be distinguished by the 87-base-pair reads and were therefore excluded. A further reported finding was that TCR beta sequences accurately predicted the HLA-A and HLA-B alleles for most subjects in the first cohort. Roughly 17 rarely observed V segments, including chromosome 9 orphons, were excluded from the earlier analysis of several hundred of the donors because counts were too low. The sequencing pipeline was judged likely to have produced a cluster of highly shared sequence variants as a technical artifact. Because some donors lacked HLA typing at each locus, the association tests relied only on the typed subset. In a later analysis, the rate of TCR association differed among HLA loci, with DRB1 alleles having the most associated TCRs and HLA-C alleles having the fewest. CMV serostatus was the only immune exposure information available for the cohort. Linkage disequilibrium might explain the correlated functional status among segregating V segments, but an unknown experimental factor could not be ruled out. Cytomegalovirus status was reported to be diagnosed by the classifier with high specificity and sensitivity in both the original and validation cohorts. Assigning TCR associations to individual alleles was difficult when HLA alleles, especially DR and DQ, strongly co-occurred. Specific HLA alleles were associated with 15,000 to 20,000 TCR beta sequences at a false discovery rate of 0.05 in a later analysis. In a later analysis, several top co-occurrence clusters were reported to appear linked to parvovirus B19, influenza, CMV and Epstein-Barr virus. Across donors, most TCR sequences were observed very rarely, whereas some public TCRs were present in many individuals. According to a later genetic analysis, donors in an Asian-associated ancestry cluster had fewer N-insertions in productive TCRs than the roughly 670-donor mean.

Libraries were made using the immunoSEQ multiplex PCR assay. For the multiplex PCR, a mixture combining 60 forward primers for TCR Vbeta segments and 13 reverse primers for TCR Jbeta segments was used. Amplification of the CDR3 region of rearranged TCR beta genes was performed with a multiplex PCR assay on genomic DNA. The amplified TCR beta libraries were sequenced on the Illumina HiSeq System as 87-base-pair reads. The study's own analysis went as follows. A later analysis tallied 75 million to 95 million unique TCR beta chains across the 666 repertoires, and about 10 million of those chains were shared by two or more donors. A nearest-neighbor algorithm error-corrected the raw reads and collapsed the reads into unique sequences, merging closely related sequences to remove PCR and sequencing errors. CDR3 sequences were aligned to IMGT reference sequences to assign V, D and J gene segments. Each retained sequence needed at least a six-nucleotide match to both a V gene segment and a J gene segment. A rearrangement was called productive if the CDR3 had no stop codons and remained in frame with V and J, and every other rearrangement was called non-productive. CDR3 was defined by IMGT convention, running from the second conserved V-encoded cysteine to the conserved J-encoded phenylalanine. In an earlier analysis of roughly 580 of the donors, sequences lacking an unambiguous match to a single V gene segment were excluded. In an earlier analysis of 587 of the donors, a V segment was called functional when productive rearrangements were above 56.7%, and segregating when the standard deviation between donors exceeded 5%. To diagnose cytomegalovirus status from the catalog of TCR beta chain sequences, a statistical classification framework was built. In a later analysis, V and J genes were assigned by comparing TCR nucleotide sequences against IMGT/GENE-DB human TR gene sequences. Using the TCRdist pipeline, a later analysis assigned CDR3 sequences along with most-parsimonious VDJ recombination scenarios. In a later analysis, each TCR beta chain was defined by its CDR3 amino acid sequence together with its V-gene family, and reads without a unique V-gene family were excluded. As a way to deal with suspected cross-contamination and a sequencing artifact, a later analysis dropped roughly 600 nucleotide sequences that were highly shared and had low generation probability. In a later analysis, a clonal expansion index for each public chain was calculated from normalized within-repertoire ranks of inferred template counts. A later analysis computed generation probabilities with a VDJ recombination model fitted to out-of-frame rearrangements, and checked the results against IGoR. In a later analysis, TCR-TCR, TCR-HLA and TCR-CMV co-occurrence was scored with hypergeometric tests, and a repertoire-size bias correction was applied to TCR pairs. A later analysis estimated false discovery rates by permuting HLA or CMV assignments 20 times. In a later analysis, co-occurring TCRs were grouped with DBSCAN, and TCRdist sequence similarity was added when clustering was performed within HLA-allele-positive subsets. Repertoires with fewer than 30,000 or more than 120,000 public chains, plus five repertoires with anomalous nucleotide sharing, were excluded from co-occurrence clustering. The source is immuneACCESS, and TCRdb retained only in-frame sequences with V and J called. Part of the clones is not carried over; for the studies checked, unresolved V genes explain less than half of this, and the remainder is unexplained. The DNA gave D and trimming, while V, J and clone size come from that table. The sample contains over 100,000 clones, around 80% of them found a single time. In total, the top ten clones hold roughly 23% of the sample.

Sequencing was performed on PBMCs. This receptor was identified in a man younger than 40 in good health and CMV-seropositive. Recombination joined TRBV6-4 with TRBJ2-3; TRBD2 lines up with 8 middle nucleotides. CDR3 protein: CASRERGHTDTQYF. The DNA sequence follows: TGTGCCAGCAGGGAGCGGGGGCACACAGATACGCAGTATTTT.